Included here is one TCR beta chain sequence, with context. Its matching antigen is unknown. Alongside a J-beta primer mix, a sample-barcoded 5' primer served in a second PCR lasting 7 to 11 cycles. Every sample produced at least 2.5 million CDR3-containing paired-end reads. Each CDR3 protein is one row after TCRdb ran MiXCR on the 5' RACE reads. Altogether nearly 800,000 distinct CDR3 sequences are present, 25% being singletons, with the ten largest covering under 4%. The CDR3 contains 12 residues. Between the trimmed V and J ends, which lost 4 bases and 8 bases, there was a span of 10 bases. Germline CDR1 KGHDR, CDR2 SFDVKD. The record originates from a study of blood T cells in healthy people across ages. The study's findings and limits: Calculation of diversity from one million T cells yielded estimates considered to be underestimates. PBMCs were not sorted, which prevented a conclusive comparison of naive versus antigen-experienced cells.

The sample also formed part of further work on T cells of mothers and their children. This second study says: A few healthy Caucasian mothers and their six children donated.

This chain uses TRBV24-1 with TRBJ1-2; D not resolved. This TCR was recovered from a boy younger than 18 in good health. Material for sequencing was blood. As DNA, the CDR3 is TGTGCCACCAGTGACCCCTTGGGGGGCTACACCTTC. Its translation: CATSDPLGGYTF.